This TCR beta chain was captured by sequencing in a study of blood T cell dynamics during melanoma immunotherapy. Germline loops: CDR1 LNHDA, CDR2 SQIVND (reference sequence). This CDR3 is 15 amino acids long. The germline V and J ends were trimmed by 5 bases and 1 base, with 12 bases remaining between them. Time point noted: week 3, after first cycle of checkpoint inhibitor. Profiling relied on immunoSEQ multiplex PCR, and the TCRdb table lists in-frame clones only, not all of them. The sample consists of 5,500 to 9,000 clones, 81% of them appearing once. The chain is built from TRBV19 and TRBJ2-1, with D perhaps matching TRBD1 (5 bases). The clonotype comes from a human donor with melanoma. Sequenced material: blood, taken from a patient treated with checkpoint blockade. As DNA, the CDR3 is TGTGCCAGTAGTTCCACAGGCTCTTCCTACAATGAGCAGTTCTTC. It specifies CASSSTGSSYNEQFF. Full variable domain (remainder filled in from reference TRBV19 and TRBJ2-1): DGGITQSPKYLFRKEGQNVTLSCEQNLNHDAMYWYRQDPGQGLRLIYYSQIVNDFQKGDIAEGYSVSREKKESFPLTVTSAQKNPTAFYLCASSSTGSSYNEQFFGPGTRLTVL.